Listed below are T cell receptor beta chains from one sample, sequenced in a study of CD8+ T cells in alopecia areata. The data were produced by immunoSEQ multiplex PCR, yet TCRdb's version contains in-frame clones alone and is incomplete. The sample consists of 79,000 or so clones, 60% to 70% of them appearing once. Specimen: CD8+ T cells sorted from blood, collected at week 24, from a patient treated with tofacitinib. The receptor set was obtained from a human donor with alopecia areata. Each CDR3 is given with its conserved first and last residue. Each record gives: J gene, V gene, CDR3 protein.

j_call: TRBJ1-5; v_call: TRBV7-9; cdr3_aa: CASSLAHQGDWDQPQHF
j_call: TRBJ2-5; v_call: TRBV7-6; cdr3_aa: CASSFNSQETQYF
j_call: TRBJ2-5; v_call: TRBV27; cdr3_aa: CASSLSAREETQYF
j_call: TRBJ2-5; v_call: TRBV4-1; cdr3_aa: CASSHPRQAQETQYF
j_call: TRBJ2-3; v_call: TRBV5-4; cdr3_aa: CASSSGLAGGLTQYF
j_call: TRBJ2-2; v_call: TRBV5-1; cdr3_aa: CASSHNRDGNTGELFF
j_call: TRBJ2-1; v_call: TRBV19; cdr3_aa: CASSRDYLNEQFF
j_call: TRBJ2-7; v_call: TRBV30; cdr3_aa: CAWSTSWRTYEQYF
j_call: TRBJ2-3; v_call: TRBV7-2; cdr3_aa: CASSSPQGWDTQYF
j_call: TRBJ1-2; v_call: TRBV7-9; cdr3_aa: CASSLMSQGGHYGYTF
j_call: TRBJ2-7; v_call: TRBV9; cdr3_aa: CASSVVGHTYEQYF
j_call: TRBJ2-5; v_call: TRBV7-9; cdr3_aa: CASSLVTVEETQYF
j_call: TRBJ2-3; v_call: TRBV4-3; cdr3_aa: CASSQEAGATDTQYF
j_call: TRBJ2-1; v_call: TRBV2; cdr3_aa: CASSDVLDRAEEFF
j_call: TRBJ2-5; v_call: TRBV27; cdr3_aa: CASSHTLGGETQYF
j_call: TRBJ1-2; v_call: TRBV4-1; cdr3_aa: CASSQVAGNYGYTF
j_call: TRBJ1-1; v_call: TRBV30; cdr3_aa: CAWSQGMNTEAFF
j_call: TRBJ1-2; v_call: TRBV7-9; cdr3_aa: CASSIGTTAGYTF
j_call: TRBJ2-5; v_call: TRBV9; cdr3_aa: CASSAHVQETQYF
j_call: TRBJ2-1; v_call: TRBV7-9; cdr3_aa: CASSPRTGTSDYNEQFF
j_call: TRBJ2-6; v_call: TRBV18; cdr3_aa: CASSHGYGANVLTF
j_call: TRBJ1-1; v_call: TRBV5-1; cdr3_aa: CASSLEGGSTEAFF
j_call: TRBJ2-3; v_call: TRBV2; cdr3_aa: CASRVAENPTDTQYF
j_call: TRBJ1-5; v_call: TRBV27; cdr3_aa: CASSLASTGKNQPQHF
j_call: TRBJ2-2; v_call: TRBV7-9; cdr3_aa: CASSSSGSGSRAGELFF
j_call: TRBJ2-3; v_call: TRBV9; cdr3_aa: CASSVADTQYF
j_call: TRBJ1-2; v_call: TRBV15; cdr3_aa: CATRERGIYGYTF
j_call: TRBJ2-4; v_call: TRBV5-6; cdr3_aa: CASSLGRVAKNIQYF
j_call: TRBJ1-6; v_call: TRBV4-1; cdr3_aa: CASSQGQGANSPLHF
j_call: TRBJ1-2; v_call: TRBV19; cdr3_aa: CASRDPRDRGYGYTF
j_call: TRBJ2-7; v_call: TRBV29-1; cdr3_aa: CSVNPPEQYF
j_call: TRBJ1-3; v_call: TRBV7-8; cdr3_aa: CASSFLAFGTPSSGNTIYF
j_call: TRBJ2-7; v_call: TRBV4-3; cdr3_aa: CASSPDLEYEQYF
j_call: TRBJ1-2; v_call: TRBV27; cdr3_aa: CASSLGRVGGYTF
j_call: TRBJ1-6; v_call: TRBV7-2; cdr3_aa: CASSLGLMQDSPLHF
j_call: TRBJ1-1; v_call: TRBV5-6; cdr3_aa: CASSRTGGFFEAFF
j_call: TRBJ2-7; v_call: TRBV6-5; cdr3_aa: CASSYSITGEVYEQYF
j_call: TRBJ2-1; v_call: TRBV4-2; cdr3_aa: CASSQGLGQFF
j_call: TRBJ2-7; v_call: TRBV28; cdr3_aa: CASSDSGTTPYEQYF
j_call: TRBJ2-5; v_call: TRBV7-3; cdr3_aa: CASSLGHGETQYF
j_call: TRBJ2-7; v_call: TRBV20-1; cdr3_aa: CSAQGSYEQYF
j_call: TRBJ2-5; v_call: TRBV4-3; cdr3_aa: CASSQGWTSAKETQYF
j_call: TRBJ2-3; v_call: TRBV4-1; cdr3_aa: CASSQAGGAGDTQYF
j_call: TRBJ2-5; v_call: TRBV9; cdr3_aa: CASSVGGLLQETQYF
j_call: TRBJ2-7; v_call: TRBV30; cdr3_aa: CAWSETYEQYF
j_call: TRBJ1-1; v_call: TRBV6-6; cdr3_aa: CASKERDTEAFF
j_call: TRBJ2-1; v_call: TRBV7-9; cdr3_aa: CASSLGSGNEQFF
j_call: TRBJ1-2; v_call: TRBV7-9; cdr3_aa: CASSPVPGQGLDGYGYTF